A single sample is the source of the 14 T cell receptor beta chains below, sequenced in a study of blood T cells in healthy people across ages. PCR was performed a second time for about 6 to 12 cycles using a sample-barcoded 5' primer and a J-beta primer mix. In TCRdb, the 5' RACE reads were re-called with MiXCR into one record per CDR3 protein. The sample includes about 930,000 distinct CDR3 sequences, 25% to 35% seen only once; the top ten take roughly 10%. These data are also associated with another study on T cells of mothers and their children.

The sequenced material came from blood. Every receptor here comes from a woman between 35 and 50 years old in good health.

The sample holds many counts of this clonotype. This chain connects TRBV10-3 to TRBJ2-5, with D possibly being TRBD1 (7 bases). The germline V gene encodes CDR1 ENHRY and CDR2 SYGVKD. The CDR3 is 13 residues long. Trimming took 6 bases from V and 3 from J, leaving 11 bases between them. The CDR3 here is CAISAGQKETQYF. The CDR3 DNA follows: TGTGCCATCAGCGCGGGACAGAAAGAGACCCAGTACTTC.

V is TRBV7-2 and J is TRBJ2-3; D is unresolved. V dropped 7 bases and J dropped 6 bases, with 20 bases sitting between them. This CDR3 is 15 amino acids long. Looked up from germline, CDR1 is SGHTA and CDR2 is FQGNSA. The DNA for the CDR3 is TGTGCCAGCACCCTGGGGTACCGGACGCCGGATACGCAGTATTTT. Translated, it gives CASTLGYRTPDTQYF.

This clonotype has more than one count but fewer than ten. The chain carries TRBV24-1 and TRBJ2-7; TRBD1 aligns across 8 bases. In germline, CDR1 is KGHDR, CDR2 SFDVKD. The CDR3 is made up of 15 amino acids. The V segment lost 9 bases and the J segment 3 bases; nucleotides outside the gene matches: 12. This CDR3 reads CATEARQGPVYEQYF. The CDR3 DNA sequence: TGTGCCACCGAAGCTCGACAGGGGCCTGTCTACGAGCAGTACTTC.

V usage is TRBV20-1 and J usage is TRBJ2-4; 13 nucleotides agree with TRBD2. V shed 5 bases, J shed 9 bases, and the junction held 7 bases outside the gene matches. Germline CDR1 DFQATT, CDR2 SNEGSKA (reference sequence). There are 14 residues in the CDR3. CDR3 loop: CSARTSGGAPIQYF. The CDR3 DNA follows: TGCAGTGCTCGCACTAGCGGGGGGGCCCCCATTCAGTACTTC.

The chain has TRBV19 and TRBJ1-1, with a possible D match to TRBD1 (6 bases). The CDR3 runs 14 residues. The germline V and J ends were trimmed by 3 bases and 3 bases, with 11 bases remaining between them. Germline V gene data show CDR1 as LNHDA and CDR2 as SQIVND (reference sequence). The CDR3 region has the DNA TGTGCCAGTAGTATGACAGGCGGAGACACTGAAGCTTTCTTT. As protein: CASSMTGGDTEAFF.

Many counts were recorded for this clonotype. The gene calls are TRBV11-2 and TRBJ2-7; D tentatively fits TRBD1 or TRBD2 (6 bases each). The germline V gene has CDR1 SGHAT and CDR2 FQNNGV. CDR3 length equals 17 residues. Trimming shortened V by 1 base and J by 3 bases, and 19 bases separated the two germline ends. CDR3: CASSLVLSGAEGYEQYF. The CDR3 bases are TGTGCCAGCAGCTTAGTTCTTTCGGGGGCAGAAGGCTACGAGCAGTACTTC.

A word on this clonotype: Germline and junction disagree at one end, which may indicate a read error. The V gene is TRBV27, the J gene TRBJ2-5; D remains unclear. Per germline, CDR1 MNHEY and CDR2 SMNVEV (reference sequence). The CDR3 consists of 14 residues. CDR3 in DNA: TGTACCAGCAGTTTGTACACAAACCAAGAGACCCAGTACTTC. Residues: CTSSLYTNQETQYF.

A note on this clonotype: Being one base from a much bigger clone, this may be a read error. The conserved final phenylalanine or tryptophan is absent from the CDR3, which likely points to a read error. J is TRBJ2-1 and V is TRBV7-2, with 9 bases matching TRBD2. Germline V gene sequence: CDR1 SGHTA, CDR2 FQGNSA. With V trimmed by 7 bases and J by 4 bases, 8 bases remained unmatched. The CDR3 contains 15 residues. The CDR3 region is CASTSKRGEYNEQFC. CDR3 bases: TGTGCCAGCACGTCCAAGCGGGGGGAGTACAATGAGCAGTTCTGC.

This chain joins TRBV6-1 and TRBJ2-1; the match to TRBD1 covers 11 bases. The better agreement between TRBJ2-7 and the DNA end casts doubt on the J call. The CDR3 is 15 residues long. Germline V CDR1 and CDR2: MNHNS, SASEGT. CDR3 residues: CASGTGGSLSLEQYF. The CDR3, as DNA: TGTGCCAGTGGGACAGGGGGTTCCTTGAGTCTGGAGCAGTACTTC.

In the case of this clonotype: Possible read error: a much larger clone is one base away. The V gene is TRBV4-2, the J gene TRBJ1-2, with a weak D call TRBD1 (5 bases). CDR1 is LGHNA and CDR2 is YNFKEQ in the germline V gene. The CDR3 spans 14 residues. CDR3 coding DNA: TGTGCCGGCAGCCAAGCAGGGACGGATTATGGCTACACCTTC. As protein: CAGSQAGTDYGYTF.

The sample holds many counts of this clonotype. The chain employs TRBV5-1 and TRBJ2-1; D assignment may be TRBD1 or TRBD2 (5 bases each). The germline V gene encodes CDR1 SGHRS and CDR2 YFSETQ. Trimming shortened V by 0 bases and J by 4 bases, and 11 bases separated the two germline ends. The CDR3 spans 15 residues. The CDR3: CASSLVSREYNEQFF. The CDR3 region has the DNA TGCGCCAGCAGCTTGGTATCCAGGGAGTACAATGAGCAGTTCTTC. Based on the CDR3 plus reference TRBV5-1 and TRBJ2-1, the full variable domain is KAGVTQTPRYLIKTRGQQVTLSCSPISGHRSVSWYQQTPGQGLQFLFEYFSETQRNKGNFPGRFSGRQFSNSRSEMNVSTLELGDSALYLCASSLVSREYNEQFFGPGTRLTVL.

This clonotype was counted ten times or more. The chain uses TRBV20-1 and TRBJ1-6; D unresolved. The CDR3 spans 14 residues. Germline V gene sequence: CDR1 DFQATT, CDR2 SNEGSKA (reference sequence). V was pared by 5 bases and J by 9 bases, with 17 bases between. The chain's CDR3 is CSAPLAQGRSPLHF. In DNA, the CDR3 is TGCAGTGCTCCTCTGGCCCAAGGGCGTTCACCCCTCCACTTT.

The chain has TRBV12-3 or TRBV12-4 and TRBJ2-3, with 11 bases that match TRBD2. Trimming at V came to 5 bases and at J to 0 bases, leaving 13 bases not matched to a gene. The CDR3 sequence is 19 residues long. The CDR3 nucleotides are TGTGCCAGCAGTCGAGGGGCCTTAGCGGGGGGGCCGAGCACAGATACGCAGTATTTT. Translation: CASSRGALAGGPSTDTQYF.

The CDR3 loop reads CASSLQGVGTEAFF. CDR3 coding DNA: TGTGCCAGCAGCCTACAGGGGGTGGGCACTGAAGCTTTCTTT. The chain couples TRBV28 to TRBJ1-1; 8 nucleotides match TRBD1. Germline V gives CDR1 MDHEN, CDR2 SYDVKM. V shed 6 bases, J shed 4 bases, and the junction held 7 bases outside the gene matches. The CDR3 length is 14 residues.